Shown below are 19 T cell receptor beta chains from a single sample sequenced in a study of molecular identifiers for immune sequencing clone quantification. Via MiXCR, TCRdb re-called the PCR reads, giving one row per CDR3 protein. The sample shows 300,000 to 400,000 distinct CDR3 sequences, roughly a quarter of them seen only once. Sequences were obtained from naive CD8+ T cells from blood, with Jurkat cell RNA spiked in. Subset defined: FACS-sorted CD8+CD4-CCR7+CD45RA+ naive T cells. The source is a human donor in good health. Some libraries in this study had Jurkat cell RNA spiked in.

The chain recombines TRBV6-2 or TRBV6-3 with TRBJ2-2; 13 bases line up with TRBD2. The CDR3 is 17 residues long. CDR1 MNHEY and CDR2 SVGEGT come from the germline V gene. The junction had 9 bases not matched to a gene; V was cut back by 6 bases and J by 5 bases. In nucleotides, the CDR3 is TGTGCCAGCAGACCCGGCTCGGGACTAGCGGGAACCGGGGAGCTGTTTTTT. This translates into CASRPGSGLAGTGELFF.

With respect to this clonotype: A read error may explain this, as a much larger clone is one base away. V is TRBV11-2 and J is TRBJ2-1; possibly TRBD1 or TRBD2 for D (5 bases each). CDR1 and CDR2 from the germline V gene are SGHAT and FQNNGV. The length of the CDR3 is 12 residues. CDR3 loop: CASSFAVRERFF. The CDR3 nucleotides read TGTGCCAGCAGCTTCGCCGTCAGGGAGCGGTTCTTC. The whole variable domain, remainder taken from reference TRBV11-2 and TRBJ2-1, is EAGVAQSPRYKIIEKRQSVAFWCNPISGHATLYWYQQILGQGPKLLIQFQNNGVVDDSQLPKDRFSAERLKGVDSTLKIQPAKLEDSAVYLCASSFAVRERFFGPGTRLTVL.

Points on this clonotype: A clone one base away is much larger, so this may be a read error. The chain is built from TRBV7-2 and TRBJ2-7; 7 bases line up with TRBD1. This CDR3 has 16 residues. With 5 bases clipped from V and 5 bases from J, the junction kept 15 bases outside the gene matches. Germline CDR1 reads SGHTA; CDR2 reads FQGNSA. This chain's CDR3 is CASSTRDRLLTDEQYF. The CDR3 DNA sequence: TGTGCCAGCAGCACCCGGGACAGACTTCTTACCGACGAGCAGTACTTC.

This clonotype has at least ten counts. The CDR3 is CASSLAGLLREAFF. The CDR3 DNA reads as TGTGCCAGCAGTTTAGCGGGACTATTGAGGGAGGCTTTCTTT. The chain combines TRBV12-3 or TRBV12-4 with TRBJ1-1, with a weak D call TRBD1 (5 bases). Between the trimmed V and J ends, which lost 0 bases and 11 bases, there was a span of 16 bases. This CDR3 comprises 14 residues.

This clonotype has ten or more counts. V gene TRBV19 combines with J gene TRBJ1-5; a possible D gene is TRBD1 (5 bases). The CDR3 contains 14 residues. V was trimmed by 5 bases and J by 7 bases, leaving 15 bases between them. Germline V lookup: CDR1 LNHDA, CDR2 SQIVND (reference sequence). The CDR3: CASSFGTRNQPQHF. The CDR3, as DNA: TGTGCCAGTAGTTTCGGGACGCGAAACCAGCCCCAGCATTTT.

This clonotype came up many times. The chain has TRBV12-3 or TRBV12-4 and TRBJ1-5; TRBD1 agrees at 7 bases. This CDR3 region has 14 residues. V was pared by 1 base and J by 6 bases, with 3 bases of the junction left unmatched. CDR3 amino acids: CASSLGQGVQPQHF. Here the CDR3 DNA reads TGTGCCAGCAGTTTAGGGCAGGGGGTTCAGCCCCAGCATTTT.

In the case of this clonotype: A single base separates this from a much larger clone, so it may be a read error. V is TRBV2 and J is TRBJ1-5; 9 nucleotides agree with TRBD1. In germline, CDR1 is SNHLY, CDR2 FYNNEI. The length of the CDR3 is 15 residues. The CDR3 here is CASSDGTGSNQPQRF. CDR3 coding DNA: TGTGCCAGCAGTGATGGGACAGGGAGCAATCAGCCCCAGCGTTTT.

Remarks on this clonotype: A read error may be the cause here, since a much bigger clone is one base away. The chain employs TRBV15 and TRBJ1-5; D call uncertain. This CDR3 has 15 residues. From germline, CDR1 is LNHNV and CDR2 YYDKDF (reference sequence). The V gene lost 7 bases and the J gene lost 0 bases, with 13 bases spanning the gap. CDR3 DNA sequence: TGTGCCACCATCCCGAGCTCGAATAGCAATCAGCCCCAGCATTTT. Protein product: CATIPSSNSNQPQHF.

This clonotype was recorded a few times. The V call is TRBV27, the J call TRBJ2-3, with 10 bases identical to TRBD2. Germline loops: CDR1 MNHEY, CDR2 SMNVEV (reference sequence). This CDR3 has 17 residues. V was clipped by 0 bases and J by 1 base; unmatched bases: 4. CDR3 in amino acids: CASSLSPLAGGTDTQYF. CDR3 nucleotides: TGTGCCAGCAGTTTATCGCCCCTAGCGGGGGGCACAGATACGCAGTATTTT.

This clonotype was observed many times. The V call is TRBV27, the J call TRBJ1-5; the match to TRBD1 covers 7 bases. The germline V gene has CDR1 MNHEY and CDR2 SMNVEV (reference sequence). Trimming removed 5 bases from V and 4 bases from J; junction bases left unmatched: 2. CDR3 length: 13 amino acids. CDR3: CASSPTGNQPQHF. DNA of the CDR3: TGTGCCAGCAGTCCGACAGGGAATCAGCCCCAGCATTTT.

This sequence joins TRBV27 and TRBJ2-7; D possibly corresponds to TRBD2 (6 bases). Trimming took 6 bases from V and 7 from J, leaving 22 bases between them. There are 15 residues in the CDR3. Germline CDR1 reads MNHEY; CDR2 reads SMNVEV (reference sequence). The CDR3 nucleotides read TGTGCCAGCAGCCGCCTGGACTTCCAGGGAGGTGAGCAGTACTTC. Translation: CASSRLDFQGGEQYF.

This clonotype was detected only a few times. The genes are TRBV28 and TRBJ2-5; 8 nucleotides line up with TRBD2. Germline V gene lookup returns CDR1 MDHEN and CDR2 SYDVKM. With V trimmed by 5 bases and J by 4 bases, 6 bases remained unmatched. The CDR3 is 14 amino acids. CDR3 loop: CASSQTSGTETQYF. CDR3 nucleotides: TGTGCCAGCAGTCAAACTAGCGGAACAGAGACCCAGTACTTC.

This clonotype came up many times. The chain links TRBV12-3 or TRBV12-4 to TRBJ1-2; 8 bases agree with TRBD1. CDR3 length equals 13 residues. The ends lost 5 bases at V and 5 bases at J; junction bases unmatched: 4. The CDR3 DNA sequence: TGTGCCAGCAGTGGAGACAGGGGTTATGGCTACACCTTC. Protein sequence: CASSGDRGYGYTF.

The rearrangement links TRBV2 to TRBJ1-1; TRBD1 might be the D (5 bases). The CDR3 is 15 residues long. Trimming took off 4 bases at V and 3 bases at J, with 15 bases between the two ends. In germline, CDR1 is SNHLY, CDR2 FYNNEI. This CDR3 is CASSVVNWGDTEAFF. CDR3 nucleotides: TGTGCCAGCAGTGTGGTTAATTGGGGGGACACTGAAGCTTTCTTT.

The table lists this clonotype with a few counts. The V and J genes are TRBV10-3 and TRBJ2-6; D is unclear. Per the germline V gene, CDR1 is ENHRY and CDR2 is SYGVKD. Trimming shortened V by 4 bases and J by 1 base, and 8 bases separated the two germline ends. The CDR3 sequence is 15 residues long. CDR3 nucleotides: TGTGCCATCAGTGCAGCGCCTTCTGGGGCCAACGTCCTGACTTTC. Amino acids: CAISAAPSGANVLTF.

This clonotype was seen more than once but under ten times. The DNA of the CDR3 is TGTGCCAGCAGCCAAGAGTTGGACAGCGACTTCTACGAGCAGTACTTC. Its translation is CASSQELDSDFYEQYF. The V and J genes are TRBV4-2 and TRBJ2-7; possible D gene TRBD1, 6 bases. The CDR3 consists of 16 residues. Trimming took 0 bases from V and 3 from J, leaving 15 bases between them. Germline V lookup: CDR1 LGHNA, CDR2 YNFKEQ.

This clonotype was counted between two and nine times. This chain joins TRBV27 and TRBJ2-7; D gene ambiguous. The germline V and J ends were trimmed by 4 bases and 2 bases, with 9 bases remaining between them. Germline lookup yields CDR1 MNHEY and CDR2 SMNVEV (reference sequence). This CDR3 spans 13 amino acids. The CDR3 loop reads CASSSGRAYEQYF. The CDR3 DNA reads TGTGCCAGCAGTTCGGGTAGGGCCTACGAGCAGTACTTC.

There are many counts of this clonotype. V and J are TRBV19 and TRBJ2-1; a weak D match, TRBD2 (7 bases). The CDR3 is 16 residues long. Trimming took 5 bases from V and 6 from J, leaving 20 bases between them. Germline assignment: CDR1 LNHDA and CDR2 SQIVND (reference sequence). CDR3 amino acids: CASSPGGGGSLNEQFF. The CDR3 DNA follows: TGTGCCAGTAGTCCTGGGGGCGGGGGAAGCCTCAATGAGCAGTTCTTC.

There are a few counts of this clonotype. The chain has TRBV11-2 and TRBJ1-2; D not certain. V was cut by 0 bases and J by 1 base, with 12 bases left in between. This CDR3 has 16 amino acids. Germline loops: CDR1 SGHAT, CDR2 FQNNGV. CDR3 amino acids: CASSLDNPGVNYGYTF. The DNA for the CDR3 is TGTGCCAGCAGCTTAGATAATCCCGGGGTTAACTATGGCTACACCTTC.